This is a list of T cell receptor beta chains from one sample in a study of blood T cell repertoires in COVID-19. TCRdb's copy holds only in-frame clones and misses some; the assay was immunoSEQ multiplex PCR. The table has about 83,000 clones, around 86% seen once. The sequenced sample was peripheral blood. The receptors were sampled from a man aged 45-60 years with active COVID-19. Both conserved end residues are part of each CDR3. The D gene is left open where the match is weak. Some rows mark clone size as missing; the rest say once, few, many or name a class of expanded clone.

few	TRBD1	TRBV29-1	TRBJ1-1	TGCAGCGGGCTGGGGACAGACAAGAACACTGAAGCTTTCTTT	CSGLGTDKNTEAFF
NA	TRBD1	TRBV5-6	TRBJ2-5	TGTGCCAGCAGCCCGGGACAGGGGGTAGAGACCCAGTACTTC	CASSPGQGVETQYF
NA	TRBD2	TRBV5-4	TRBJ2-2	TGTGCCAGCAGCTTGGGGGGACTAGCGGGATGGACCGGGGAGCTGTTTTTT	CASSLGGLAGWTGELFF
NA	TRBD2	TRBV5-1	TRBJ2-1	TGCGCCAGCACACGGGGCGGGGGGGCCGATGAGCAGTTCTTC	CASTRGGGADEQFF
NA	TRBD2	TRBV24-1	TRBJ2-3	TGTGCCACCAGTGATTTCCCCAAGCGGGGCTACACAGATACGCAGTATTTT	CATSDFPKRGYTDTQYF
once	TRBD1	TRBV5-4	TRBJ1-2	TGTGCCATCGAGACAGGGGTGGGGTTTTTAGCCTTC	CAIETGVGFLAF
NA	NA	TRBV28	TRBJ1-5	TGTGCCAGCAGTTTTCTGACCCTTCGGGATAAGCCCCAGCATTTT	CASSFLTLRDKPQHF
NA	NA	TRBV5-6	TRBJ2-1	TGTGCCAGCACCCTCTCCTACAATGAGCAGTTCTTC	CASTLSYNEQFF
NA	NA	TRBV19	TRBJ2-7	TGTGCCAGTAGTCCCGGTTTGAGGGGGACCTACGAGCAGTACTTC	CASSPGLRGTYEQYF
few	NA	TRBV4-1	TRBJ2-7	TGCGCCAGCAGCCAAGGGGCACGACCCTACGAGCAGTACTTC	CASSQGARPYEQYF
NA	NA	TRBV5-4	TRBJ1-1	TGTGCCAGCAGCTTGACACTGAACACTGAAGCTTTCTTT	CASSLTLNTEAFF
NA	NA	TRBV7-6	TRBJ2-3	TGTGCCAGCAGCTTAGCGGGTGGGGCCACAGATACGCAGTATTTT	CASSLAGGATDTQYF
NA	NA	TRBV28	TRBJ2-3	TGTGCCAGCAGCCGCAGGAAGGTCTCGTCGGATACGCAGTATTTT	CASSRRKVSSDTQYF
NA	NA	TRBV7-2	TRBJ1-1	TGTGCCAGCAGCTTAGGCAGGAACACTGAAGCTTTCTTT	CASSLGRNTEAFF
NA	TRBD2	TRBV5-1	TRBJ2-7	TGCGCCAGCAGCTTCCTAGCGGGCTCCTACGAGCAGTACTTC	CASSFLAGSYEQYF
once	NA	TRBV28	TRBJ1-4	TGTGCCAGCAGTTTATCAGGGGTTACGGGTAATGAAAAACTGTTTTTT	CASSLSGVTGNEKLFF
NA	NA	TRBV9	TRBJ2-3	TGTGCCAGCAGCGTAGGCTACGGCACAGATACGCAGTATTTT	CASSVGYGTDTQYF
NA	NA	TRBV30	TRBJ2-1	TGTGCCTTAAAGAGAGACTACTACAATGAGCAGTTCTTC	CALKRDYYNEQFF
NA	TRBD2	TRBV18	TRBJ2-7	TGTGCCAGCTCACGACTAGCGGGGGGCGGCTACGAGCAGTACTTC	CASSRLAGGGYEQYF
NA	TRBD1	TRBV6-5	TRBJ1-2	TGTGCCAGCAGTTACCGACAGGGGGTGGATGGCTACACCTTC	CASSYRQGVDGYTF
few	TRBD2	TRBV6-5	TRBJ2-1	TGTGCCAGCAGTTACACCGGGACTAGCAATGAGCAGTTCTTC	CASSYTGTSNEQFF
NA	NA	TRBV30	TRBJ1-4	TGTGCCTGGAGTGCCTCCAGGGTGGGCGGTGAAAAACTGTTTTTT	CAWSASRVGGEKLFF
NA	NA	TRBV28	TRBJ1-1	TGTGCCAGCAGGTCGCCGGGGAACCCGAGAAGTGAAGCTTTCTTT	CASRSPGNPRSEAFF
NA	TRBD1	TRBV4-1	TRBJ2-3	TGCGCCAGCAGCCAGAACCGGGACAGGGCTAGCACAGATACGCAGTATTTT	CASSQNRDRASTDTQYF
NA	TRBD1	TRBV28	TRBJ1-2	TGTGCCAGCAGTGTTTCCGGGACAGCGAACTATGGCTACACCTTC	CASSVSGTANYGYTF
few	NA	TRBV11-3	TRBJ2-1	TGTGCCAGCAGCTTAGATCGCTACAATGAGCAGTTCTTC	CASSLDRYNEQFF
NA	TRBD1	TRBV6-5	TRBJ1-5	TGTGCCAGCAGGAAGACAGGGTCGGGCAATCAGCCCCAGCATTTT	CASRKTGSGNQPQHF
NA	NA	TRBV5-1	TRBJ2-6	TGCGCCAGCTCACCCGGTGGGGCCGGCGTATCTGGGGCCAACGTCCTGACTTTC	CASSPGGAGVSGANVLTF
many	NA	TRBV7-9	TRBJ2-5	TGTGCCAGCAGTCAAAGTGTGGGCGGGGAGACCCAGTACTTC	CASSQSVGGETQYF
NA	TRBD1	TRBV5-1	TRBJ1-1	TGCGCCAGCAGTCTTGACGCGGGACAGAGCGCTTTCTTT	CASSLDAGQSAFF
NA	TRBD1	TRBV28	TRBJ1-5	TGTGCCAGCAGTGACAGGGACAGCAATCAGCCCCAGCATTTT	CASSDRDSNQPQHF